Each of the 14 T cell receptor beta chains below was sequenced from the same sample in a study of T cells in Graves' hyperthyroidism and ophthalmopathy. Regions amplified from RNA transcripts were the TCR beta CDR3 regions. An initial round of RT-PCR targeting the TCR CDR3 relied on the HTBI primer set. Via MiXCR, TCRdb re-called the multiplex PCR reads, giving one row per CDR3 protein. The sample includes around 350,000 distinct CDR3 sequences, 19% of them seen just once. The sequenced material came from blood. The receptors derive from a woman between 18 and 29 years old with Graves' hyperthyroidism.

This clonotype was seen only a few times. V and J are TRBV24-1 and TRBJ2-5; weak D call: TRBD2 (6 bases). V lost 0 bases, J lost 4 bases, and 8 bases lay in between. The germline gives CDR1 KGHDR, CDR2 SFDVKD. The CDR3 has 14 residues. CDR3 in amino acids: CATSDLQGGETQYF. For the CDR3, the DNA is TGTGCCACCAGTGATTTGCAGGGAGGAGAGACCCAGTACTTC.

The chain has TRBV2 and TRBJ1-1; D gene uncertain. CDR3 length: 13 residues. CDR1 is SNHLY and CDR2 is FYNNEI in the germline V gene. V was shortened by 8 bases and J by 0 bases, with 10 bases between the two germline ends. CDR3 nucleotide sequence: TGTGCCAGCCGGTGGGCTATGAACACTGAAGCTTTCTTT. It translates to CASRWAMNTEAFF.

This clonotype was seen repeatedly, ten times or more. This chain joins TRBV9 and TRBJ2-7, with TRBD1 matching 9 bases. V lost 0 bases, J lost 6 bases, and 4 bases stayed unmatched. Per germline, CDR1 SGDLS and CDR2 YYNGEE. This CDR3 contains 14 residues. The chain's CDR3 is CASSVGDRVIEQYF. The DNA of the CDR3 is TGTGCCAGCAGCGTAGGGGACAGGGTAATCGAGCAGTACTTC. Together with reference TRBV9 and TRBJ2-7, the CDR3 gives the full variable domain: DSGVTQTPKHLITATGQRVTLRCSPRSGDLSVYWYQQSLDQGLQFLIQYYNGEERAKGNILERFSAQQFPDLHSELNLSSLELGDSALYFCASSVGDRVIEQYFGPGTRLTVT.

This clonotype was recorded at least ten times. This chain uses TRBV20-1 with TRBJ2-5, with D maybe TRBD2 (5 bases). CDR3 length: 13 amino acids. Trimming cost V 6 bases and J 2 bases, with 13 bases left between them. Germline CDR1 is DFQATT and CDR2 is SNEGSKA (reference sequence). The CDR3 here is CSAPLVTQETQYF. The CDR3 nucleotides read TGCAGTGCGCCACTAGTTACGCAAGAGACCCAGTACTTC.

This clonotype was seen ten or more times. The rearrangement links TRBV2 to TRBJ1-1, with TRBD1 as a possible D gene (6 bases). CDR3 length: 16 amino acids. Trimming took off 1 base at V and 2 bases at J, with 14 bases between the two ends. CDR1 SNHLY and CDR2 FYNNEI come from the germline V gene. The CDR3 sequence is CASSEGRDTGNTEAFF. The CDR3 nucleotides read TGTGCCAGCAGTGAAGGCCGGGACACTGGAAACACTGAAGCTTTCTTT.

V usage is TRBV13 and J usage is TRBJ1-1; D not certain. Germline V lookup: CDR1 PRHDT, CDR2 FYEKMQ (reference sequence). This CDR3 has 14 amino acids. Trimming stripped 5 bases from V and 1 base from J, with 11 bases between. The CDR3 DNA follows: TGTGCCAGCAGCCCGCCGAGATCGAACACTGAAGCTTTCTTT. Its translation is CASSPPRSNTEAFF.

CDR3 sequence (DNA): TGCGCCAGCAGCTTGGTGCAGGATCGAAACATTCAGTACTTC. This gives the protein CASSLVQDRNIQYF. The rearrangement links TRBV5-1 to TRBJ2-4; D is ambiguous. The germline V gene has CDR1 SGHRS and CDR2 YFSETQ. The CDR3 consists of 14 residues. The ends were cut back, 0 bases at V and 6 bases at J, with 10 bases in the middle.

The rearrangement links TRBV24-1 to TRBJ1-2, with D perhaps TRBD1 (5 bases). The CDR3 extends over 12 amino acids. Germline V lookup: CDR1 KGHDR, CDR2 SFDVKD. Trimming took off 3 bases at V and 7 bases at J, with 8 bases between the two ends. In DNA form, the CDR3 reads TGTGCCACCAGTGATACGAGGGGTGGCTACACCTTC. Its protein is CATSDTRGGYTF.

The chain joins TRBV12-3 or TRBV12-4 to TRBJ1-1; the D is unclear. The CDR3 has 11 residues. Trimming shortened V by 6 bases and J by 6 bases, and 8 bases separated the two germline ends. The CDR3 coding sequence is TGTGCCAGCAGCCTATCCCCTGAAGCTTTCTTT. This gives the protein CASSLSPEAFF.

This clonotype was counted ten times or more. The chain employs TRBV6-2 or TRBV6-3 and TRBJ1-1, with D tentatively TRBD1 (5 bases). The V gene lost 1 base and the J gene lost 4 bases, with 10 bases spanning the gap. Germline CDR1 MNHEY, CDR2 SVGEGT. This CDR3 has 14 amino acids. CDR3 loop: CASSYLGASTEAFF. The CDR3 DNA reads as TGTGCCAGCAGTTACTTAGGGGCCAGCACTGAAGCTTTCTTT.

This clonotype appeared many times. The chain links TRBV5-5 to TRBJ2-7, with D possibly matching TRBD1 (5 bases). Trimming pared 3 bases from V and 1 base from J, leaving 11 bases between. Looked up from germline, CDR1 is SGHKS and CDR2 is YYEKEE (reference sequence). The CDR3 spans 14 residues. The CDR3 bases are TGTGCCAGCAGCTCTCGTCCAGGGTCCTACGAGCAGTACTTC. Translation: CASSSRPGSYEQYF.

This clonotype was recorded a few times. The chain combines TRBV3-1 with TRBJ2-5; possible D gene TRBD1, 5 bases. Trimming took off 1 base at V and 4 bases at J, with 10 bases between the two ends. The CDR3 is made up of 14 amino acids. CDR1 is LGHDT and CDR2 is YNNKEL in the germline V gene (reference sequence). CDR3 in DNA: TGTGCCAGCAGCCAAGTCTCAGGGTTAGAGACCCAGTACTTC. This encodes CASSQVSGLETQYF.

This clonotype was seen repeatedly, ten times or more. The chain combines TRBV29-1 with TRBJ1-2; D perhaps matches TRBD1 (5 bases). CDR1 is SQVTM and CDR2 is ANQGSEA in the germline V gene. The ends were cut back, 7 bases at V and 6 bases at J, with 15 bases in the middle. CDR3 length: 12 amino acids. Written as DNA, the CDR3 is TGCAGCGCCCCCACGGGGGAAGATGGCTACACCTTC. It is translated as CSAPTGEDGYTF.

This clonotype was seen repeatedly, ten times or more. In DNA, the CDR3 is TGTGCCAGCATGACAGGGGATGGAGAGACCCAGTACTTC. Translation: CASMTGDGETQYF. The V gene is TRBV6-1, the J gene TRBJ2-5; 8 bases agree with TRBD1. The CDR3 has 13 amino acids. The germline CDR1 and CDR2 sequences are MNHNS and SASEGT. The junction had 5 bases not matched to a gene; V was cut back by 7 bases and J by 4 bases.